This section outlines one T cell receptor (beta chain) sequence together with its context. Its matching antigen is unknown. Trimming took off 0 bases at V and 4 bases at J, with 9 bases between the two ends. The germline gives CDR1 MNHEY, CDR2 SVGAGI. The CDR3 covers 15 residues. Using immunoSEQ multiplex PCR, the repertoire was profiled, and TCRdb retains in-frame clones only, with some absent. The sample records about 140,000 clones, 80% to 95% being singletons. This entry belongs to a study of CD4+ T cells in melanoma. Study-level results: Diverse differentiation states were reported for melanoma neoantigen-specific CD4+ T cells.

This receptor was obtained from a human donor with melanoma. V is TRBV6-5 and J is TRBJ2-2, with D possibly TRBD2 on 5 matching bases. CDR3 amino acids: CASSYSPGITGELFF. DNA for the CDR3: TGTGCCAGCAGTTACTCCCCCGGGATCACCGGGGAGCTGTTTTTT.